A single sample is the source of the 21 T cell receptor beta chains below, sequenced in a study of cytomegalovirus exposure and HLA in healthy donors. PCR used 60 Vbeta primers and 13 Jbeta primers. TCRdb's copy holds only in-frame clones and misses some; the assay was immunoSEQ multiplex PCR. The table includes some 150,000 clones, 79% detected once. Sequenced input: PBMCs. These receptors were collected from a man aged 40-50 years in good health and CMV-seronegative.

This clone was recorded only once. This rearrangement joins TRBV14 to TRBJ2-2; D is perhaps TRBD2 (6 bases). CDR3 length: 16 residues. CDR1 is SGHDN and CDR2 is FVKESK in the germline V gene. The V end was cut by 0 bases, the J end by 5 bases, with 13 bases between. CDR3 nucleotide sequence: TGTGCCAGCAGCCAAGATCTAGATGCGGGGACCGGGGAGCTGTTTTTT. Protein: CASSQDLDAGTGELFF.

As concerns this clone: A junction end diverges from the germline sequence, so it may reflect a read error. This sequence joins TRBV5-1 and TRBJ2-6; possible D gene TRBD1, 5 bases. The CDR3 sequence is 15 residues long. Germline V gives CDR1 SGHRS, CDR2 YFSETQ. The CDR3 sequence: CASSLKGPGANGLTF. The CDR3 DNA is TGCGCCAGCAGCTTAAAGGGCCCTGGGGCCAACGGCCTGACTTTC.

The V gene is TRBV5-8, the J gene TRBJ2-3; 10 bases map to TRBD2. This CDR3 has 14 amino acids. Unmatched junction bases numbered 3, after V lost 4 bases and J lost 4 bases. Germline V lookup: CDR1 SGHTS, CDR2 YDEGEE. The CDR3 spells CASSTSGTSDTQYF. As DNA, the CDR3 is TGTGCCAGCAGCACTAGCGGGACATCAGATACGCAGTATTTT.

The V call is TRBV15, the J call TRBJ2-2, with D perhaps matching TRBD2 (5 bases). This CDR3 contains 16 residues. V was trimmed by 0 bases and J by 1 base, leaving 9 bases between them. From germline, CDR1 is LNHNV and CDR2 YYDKDF (reference sequence). The CDR3, as DNA: TGTGCCACCAGCAGAGAAGGTAGCGTGAACACCGGGGAGCTGTTTTTT. Its protein is CATSREGSVNTGELFF.

This clone was counted only a few times. This chain uses TRBV11-1 with TRBJ2-7, with TRBD1 matching over 10 bases. J gave up 6 bases and V 2 bases, and 10 bases lay outside the gene matches. Per germline, CDR1 SGHAT and CDR2 FQDESV (reference sequence). The CDR3 contains 16 residues. CDR3 amino acids: CASSLPPRQGAVEQYF. For the CDR3, the DNA is TGTGCCAGCAGCTTACCCCCTCGACAGGGGGCGGTCGAGCAGTACTTC.

This clone was picked up a small number of times. The V call is TRBV7-2, the J call TRBJ1-6; D unresolved. This CDR3 spans 14 amino acids. Per germline, CDR1 SGHTA and CDR2 FQGNSA. Trimming took off 1 base at V and 4 bases at J, with 5 bases between the two ends. CDR3: CASSLDGYNSPLHF. The CDR3 bases are TGTGCCAGCAGCTTAGACGGTTATAATTCACCCCTCCACTTT.

The J gene is TRBJ2-6, the V gene TRBV9; D remains unclear. The V and J ends lost 0 bases and 0 bases respectively, with 4 bases between them. The CDR3 is made up of 15 amino acids. Germline-derived CDR1 and CDR2 are SGDLS and YYNGEE. The CDR3 spells CASSVAGSGANVLTF. Written as DNA, the CDR3 is TGTGCCAGCAGCGTAGCGGGCTCTGGGGCCAACGTCCTGACTTTC.

With respect to this clone: The DNA is left out, because the CDR3 cannot be placed on it with certainty; the CDR3 is given as TCRdb lists it. CDR3 protein: CASSFGPGSYEQYF. This chain connects TRBV7-2 to TRBJ2-7; the D call in the table, TRBD2, was not verified against the DNA. The CDR3 is 14 amino acids long, termini counted. Germline CDR1 reads SGHTA; CDR2 reads FQGNSA.

V is TRBV6-5 and J is TRBJ2-1; perhaps TRBD2 as D (6 bases). V shed 0 bases and J shed 6 bases, with 6 bases lying between them. Germline V gene data show CDR1 as MNHEY and CDR2 as SVGAGI. The CDR3 runs to 13 residues. In DNA, the CDR3 is TGTGCCAGCAGTTACTCGACTAGCAATGAGCAGTTCTTC. It is translated as CASSYSTSNEQFF.

The chain couples TRBV7-2 to TRBJ2-1; D is unclear. This CDR3 has 13 residues. Germline loops: CDR1 SGHTA, CDR2 FQGNSA. V was trimmed by 5 bases and J by 4 bases, leaving 9 bases between them. The CDR3, as DNA: TGTGCCAGCAGCGAACCACATTACAATGAGCAGTTCTTC. Its translation is CASSEPHYNEQFF.

The chain recombines TRBV2 with TRBJ2-2, with 8 bases that match TRBD2. Trimming removed 6 bases from V and 0 bases from J; junction bases left unmatched: 3. The CDR3 is made up of 15 amino acids. Germline lookup yields CDR1 SNHLY and CDR2 FYNNEI. DNA for the CDR3: TGTGCCAGCAGCCTTAGCGGGACGAACACCGGGGAGCTGTTTTTT. Its translation is CASSLSGTNTGELFF. Filled out from reference TRBV2 and TRBJ2-2, the complete variable domain reads EPEVTQTPSHQVTQMGQEVILRCVPISNHLYFYWYRQILGQKVEFLVSFYNNEISEKSEIFDDQFSVERPDGSNFTLKIRSTKLEDSAMYFCASSLSGTNTGELFFGEGSRLTVL.

This clone appeared once. The gene calls are TRBV19 and TRBJ2-5; D possibly corresponds to TRBD1 (6 bases). The germline V gene has CDR1 LNHDA and CDR2 SQIVND (reference sequence). V was pared by 4 bases and J by 4 bases, with 16 bases between. This CDR3 has 15 amino acids. The CDR3 is CASSTLSTGRETQYF. The CDR3 DNA sequence: TGTGCCAGTAGTACTCTCTCGACAGGACGAGAGACCCAGTACTTC.

The chain recombines TRBV5-1 with TRBJ2-7; TRBD1 matches at 10 bases. Germline assignment: CDR1 SGHRS and CDR2 YFSETQ. V lost 4 bases, J lost 6 bases, and 10 bases stayed unmatched. The CDR3 contains 15 residues. This CDR3 reads CASSTGGTGVGEQYF. Written as DNA, the CDR3 is TGCGCCAGCAGCACTGGGGGGACAGGGGTTGGCGAGCAGTACTTC.

This clone has just one count. V gene TRBV25-1 combines with J gene TRBJ2-7, with D possibly being TRBD2 (6 bases). This CDR3 region has 15 residues. V shed 4 bases and J shed 6 bases, with 19 bases lying between them. Germline CDR1 MGHDK, CDR2 SYGVNS. For the CDR3, the DNA is TGTGCCAGCAGTGGAAACCAGGGAGGAATCGGCGAGCAGTACTTC. As protein: CASSGNQGGIGEQYF.

V gene TRBV11-1 combines with J gene TRBJ2-4; weak D call: TRBD1 (5 bases). Trimming stripped 5 bases from V and 6 bases from J, with 11 bases between. Germline loops: CDR1 SGHAT, CDR2 FQDESV (reference sequence). The CDR3 extends over 13 amino acids. The CDR3 loop reads CASSPGWSNIQYF. The DNA for the CDR3 is TGTGCCAGCAGCCCAGGGTGGTCAAACATTCAGTACTTC. The complete variable domain, with remaining parts taken from reference TRBV11-1 and TRBJ2-4, reads EAEVAQSPRYKITEKSQAVAFWCDPISGHATLYWYRQILGQGPELLVQFQDESVVDDSQLPKDRFSAERLKGVDSTLKIQPAELGDSAMYLCASSPGWSNIQYFGAGTRLSVL.

CDR3 in amino acids: CASSRTVIGATNEKLFF. The CDR3 coding sequence is TGTGCCAGTAGCCGGACAGTCATAGGAGCAACTAATGAAAAACTGTTTTTT. V usage is TRBV19 and J usage is TRBJ1-4; tentative D call: TRBD1 (6 bases). Trimming left V 6 bases short and J 0 bases short, with 17 bases between. Germline V gene sequence: CDR1 LNHDA, CDR2 SQIVND (reference sequence). There are 17 residues in the CDR3.

This clone was detected once. The rearrangement joins TRBV4-1 to TRBJ1-2, with 9 bases fitting TRBD1. There are 14 residues in the CDR3. Germline V gene sequence: CDR1 MGHRA, CDR2 YSYEKL. V lost 2 bases to trimming and J lost 7 bases; unmatched junction nucleotides: 5. CDR3 amino acids: CASSQPDRGAGYTF. In nucleotides, the CDR3 is TGCGCCAGCAGCCAACCCGACAGGGGGGCTGGCTACACCTTC.

The V call is TRBV19, the J call TRBJ2-2; TRBD2 aligns across 8 bases. Germline trimming cut 0 bases from V and 4 bases from J; bases unmatched to any gene: 4. The V gene's germline CDR1 is LNHDA and CDR2 SQIVND (reference sequence). The CDR3 is 16 residues long. CDR3 region: CASSIDPGRATGELFF. CDR3 in DNA: TGTGCCAGTAGTATAGATCCCGGGAGGGCCACCGGGGAGCTGTTTTTT.

The chain has TRBV28 and TRBJ2-2; D may be TRBD1 (5 bases). The CDR3 length is 16 residues. V was shortened by 3 bases and J by 6 bases, with 17 bases between the two germline ends. Germline V gene sequence: CDR1 MDHEN, CDR2 SYDVKM. CDR3 loop: CASSLVAGSLSGELFF. Here the CDR3 DNA reads TGTGCCAGCAGTTTGGTGGCAGGGTCCCTCTCCGGGGAGCTGTTTTTT.

The rearrangement links TRBV28 to TRBJ2-5; D remains ambiguous. CDR3 length: 11 amino acids. Germline V gives CDR1 MDHEN, CDR2 SYDVKM. Trimming removed 7 bases from V and 5 bases from J, with 8 bases in between. Here the CDR3 DNA reads TGTGCCAGCACTAGATGGGAGACCCAGTACTTC. This encodes CASTRWETQYF.

The chain employs TRBV29-1 and TRBJ2-7, with D possibly TRBD1 on 6 matching bases. Trimming cost V 1 base and J 2 bases, with 15 bases left between them. This CDR3 spans 15 amino acids. Germline values: CDR1 SQVTM, CDR2 ANQGSEA. The CDR3 nucleotides are TGCAGCGTTGAAGGCGCAGGGGTCGGGACCTACGAGCAGTACTTC. This translates into CSVEGAGVGTYEQYF.